This T cell receptor (beta chain) is drawn from a study of technical replicates of blood from four donors. Some clones are missing from TCRdb's copy, which holds only in-frame ones; the method was immunoSEQ multiplex PCR. In the table there are 85,000 to 95,000 clones, almost 97% of which are singletons. In its sample, this clone was seen once. Trimming removed 0 bases from V and 4 bases from J; junction bases left unmatched: 3. Germline lookup yields CDR1 LGHNA and CDR2 YSLEER. The CDR3 is made up of 16 amino acids. Sequencing used T cells isolated from PBMCs. This chain links TRBV4-3 with TRBJ2-1; 10 bases fit TRBD2. This sequence was found in a human donor in good health. The CDR3 sequence is CASSQDRLAGYNEQFF. In nucleotides, the CDR3 is TGCGCCAGCAGCCAAGATCGACTAGCGGGTTACAATGAGCAGTTCTTC.